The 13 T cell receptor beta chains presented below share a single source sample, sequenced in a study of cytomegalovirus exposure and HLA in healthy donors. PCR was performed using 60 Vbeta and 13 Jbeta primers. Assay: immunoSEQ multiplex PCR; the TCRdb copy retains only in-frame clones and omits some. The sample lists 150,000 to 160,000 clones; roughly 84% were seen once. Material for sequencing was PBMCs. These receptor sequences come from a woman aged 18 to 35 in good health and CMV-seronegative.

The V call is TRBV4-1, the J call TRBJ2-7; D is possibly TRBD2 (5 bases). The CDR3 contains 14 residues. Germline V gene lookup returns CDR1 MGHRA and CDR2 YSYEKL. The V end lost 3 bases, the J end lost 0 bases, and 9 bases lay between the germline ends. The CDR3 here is CASSHGLNSYEQYF. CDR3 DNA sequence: TGCGCCAGCAGCCACGGACTGAACTCCTACGAGCAGTACTTC.

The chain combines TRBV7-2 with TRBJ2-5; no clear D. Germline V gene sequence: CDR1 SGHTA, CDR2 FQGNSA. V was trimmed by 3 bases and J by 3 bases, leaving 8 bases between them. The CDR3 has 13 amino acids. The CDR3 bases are TGTGCCAGCAGCTTCACTAAAAAAGAGACCCAGTACTTC. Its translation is CASSFTKKETQYF.

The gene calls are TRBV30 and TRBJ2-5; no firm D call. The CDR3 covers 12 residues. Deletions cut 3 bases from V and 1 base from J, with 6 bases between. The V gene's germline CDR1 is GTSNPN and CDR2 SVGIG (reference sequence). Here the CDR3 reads CAWSPFQETQYF. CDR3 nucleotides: TGTGCCTGGAGCCCTTTCCAAGAGACCCAGTACTTC.

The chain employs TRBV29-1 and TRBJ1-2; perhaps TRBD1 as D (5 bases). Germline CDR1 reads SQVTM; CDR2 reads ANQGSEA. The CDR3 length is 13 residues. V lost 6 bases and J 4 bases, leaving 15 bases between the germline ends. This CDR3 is CSVGQQPRYGYTF. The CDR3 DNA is TGCAGCGTGGGGCAACAGCCCCGCTATGGCTACACCTTC.

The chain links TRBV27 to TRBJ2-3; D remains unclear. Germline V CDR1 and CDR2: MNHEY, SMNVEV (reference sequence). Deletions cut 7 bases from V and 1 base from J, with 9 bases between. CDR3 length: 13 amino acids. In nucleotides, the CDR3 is TGTGCCAGCACAATACGCGGCACAGATACGCAGTATTTT. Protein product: CASTIRGTDTQYF.

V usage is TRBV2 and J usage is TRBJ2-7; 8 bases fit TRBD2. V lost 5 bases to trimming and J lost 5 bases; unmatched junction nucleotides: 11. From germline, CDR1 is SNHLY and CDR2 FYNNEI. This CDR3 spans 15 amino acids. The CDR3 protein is CASSLPGLEMDEQYF. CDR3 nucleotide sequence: TGTGCCAGCAGTCTACCGGGACTAGAGATGGACGAGCAGTACTTC.

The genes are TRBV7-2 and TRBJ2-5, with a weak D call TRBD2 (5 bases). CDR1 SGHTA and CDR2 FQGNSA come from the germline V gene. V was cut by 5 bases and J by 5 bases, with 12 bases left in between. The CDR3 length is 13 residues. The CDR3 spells CASSPRLPETQYF. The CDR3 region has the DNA TGTGCCAGCAGCCCCCGACTACCCGAGACCCAGTACTTC.

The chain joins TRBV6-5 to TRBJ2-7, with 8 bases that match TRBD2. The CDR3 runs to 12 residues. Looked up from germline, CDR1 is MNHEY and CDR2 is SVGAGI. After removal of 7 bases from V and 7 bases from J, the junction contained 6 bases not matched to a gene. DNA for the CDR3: TGTGCCAGCACCACGGGGGGGGAAGAGCAGTACTTC. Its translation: CASTTGGEEQYF.

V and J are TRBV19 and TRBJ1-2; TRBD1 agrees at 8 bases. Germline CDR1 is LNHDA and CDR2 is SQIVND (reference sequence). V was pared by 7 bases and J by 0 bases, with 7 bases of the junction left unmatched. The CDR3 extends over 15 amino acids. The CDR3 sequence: CASMPGGAPNYGYTF. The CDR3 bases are TGTGCCAGTATGCCAGGGGGCGCCCCTAACTATGGCTACACCTTC.

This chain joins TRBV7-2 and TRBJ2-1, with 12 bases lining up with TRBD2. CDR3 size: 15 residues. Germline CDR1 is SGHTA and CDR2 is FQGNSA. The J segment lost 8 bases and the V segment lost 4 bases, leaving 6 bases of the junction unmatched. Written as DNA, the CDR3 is TGTGCCAGCAGCTCCCTAGCGGGGGGGCCCCATGAGCAGTTCTTC. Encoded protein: CASSSLAGGPHEQFF. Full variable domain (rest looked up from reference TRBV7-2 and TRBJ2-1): GAGVSQSPSNKVTEKGKDVELRCDPISGHTALYWYRQSLGQGLEFLIYFQGNSAPDKSGLPSDRFSAERTGGSVSTLTIQRTQQEDSAVYLCASSSLAGGPHEQFFGPGTRLTVL.

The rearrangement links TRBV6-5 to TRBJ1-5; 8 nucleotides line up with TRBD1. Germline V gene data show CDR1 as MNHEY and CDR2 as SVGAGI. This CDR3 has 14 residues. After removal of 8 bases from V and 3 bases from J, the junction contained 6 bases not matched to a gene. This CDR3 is CASVTGDHNQPQHF. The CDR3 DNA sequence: TGTGCCAGCGTGACAGGGGACCACAATCAGCCCCAGCATTTT.

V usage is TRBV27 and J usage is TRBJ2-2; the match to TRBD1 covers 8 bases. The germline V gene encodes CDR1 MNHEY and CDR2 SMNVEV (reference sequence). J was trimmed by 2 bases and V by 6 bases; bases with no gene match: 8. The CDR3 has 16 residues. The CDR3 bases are TGTGCCAGCAGCCCCTGGACAGGGCTTAACACCGGGGAGCTGTTTTTT. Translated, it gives CASSPWTGLNTGELFF.

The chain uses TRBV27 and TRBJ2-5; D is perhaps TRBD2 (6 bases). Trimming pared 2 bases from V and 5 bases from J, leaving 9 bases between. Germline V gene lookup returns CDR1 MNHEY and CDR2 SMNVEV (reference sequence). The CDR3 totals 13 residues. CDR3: CASSLRGWETQYF. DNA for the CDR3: TGTGCCAGCAGTTTACGGGGGTGGGAGACCCAGTACTTC.